This TCR beta chain derives from a study of T cells expressing NK-cell markers. In the study overall: HCMV seropositivity characterized most of the eight sequenced donors, and seronegativity one.

This CDR3 comprises 15 residues. TCRdb re-called the 5' RACE reads and shows each CDR3 protein once, DNA omitted. This table lists about 370,000 distinct CDR3 sequences. Study-level points and caveats: Dominant NKG2C+ clonotype frequencies of about 1.0-7.0% of CD8+ T cells were measured in more than five donors.

On this clonotype itself: Its antigen is unknown.

This clonotype originated in a woman between 45 and 60 years old in good health. The chain carries TRBV12-3 or TRBV12-4 and TRBJ2-1; TCRdb returns TRBD2, unconfirmable since there is no DNA. The sequenced material came from blood T cells: a sorted CD56 or NKG2C T cell subset, CD4+ or CD8+ T cells, or bulk PBMC T cells (not recorded which). The CDR3 is CASRRTFRSYNEQFF.